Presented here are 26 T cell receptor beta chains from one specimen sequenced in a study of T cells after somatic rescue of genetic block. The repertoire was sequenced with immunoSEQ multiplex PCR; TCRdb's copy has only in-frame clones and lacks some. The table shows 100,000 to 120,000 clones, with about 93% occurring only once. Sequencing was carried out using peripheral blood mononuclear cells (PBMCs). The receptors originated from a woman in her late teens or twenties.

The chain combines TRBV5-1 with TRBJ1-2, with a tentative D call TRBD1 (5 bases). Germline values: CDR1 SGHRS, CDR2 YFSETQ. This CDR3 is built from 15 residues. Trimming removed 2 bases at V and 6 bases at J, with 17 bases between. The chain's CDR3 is CASSLPGTLGDGYTF. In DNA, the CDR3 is TGCGCCAGCAGCTTACCCGGGACCCTGGGCGATGGCTACACCTTC.

The CDR3 bases are TGTGCCAGCAGCTTAGGAGATAGGATGAACACTGAAGCTTTCTTT. This sequence encodes CASSLGDRMNTEAFF. The gene calls are TRBV7-9 and TRBJ1-1; D gene ambiguous. Germline V gene sequence: CDR1 SEHNR, CDR2 FQNEAQ (reference sequence). CDR3 size: 15 residues. The V end was cut by 1 base, the J end by 0 bases, with 9 bases between.

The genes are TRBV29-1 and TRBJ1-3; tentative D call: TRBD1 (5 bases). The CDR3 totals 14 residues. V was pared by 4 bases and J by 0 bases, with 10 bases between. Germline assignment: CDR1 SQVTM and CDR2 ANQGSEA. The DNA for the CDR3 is TGCAGCGTTGGGGACTTACTCTCTGGAAACACCATATATTTT. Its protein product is CSVGDLLSGNTIYF.

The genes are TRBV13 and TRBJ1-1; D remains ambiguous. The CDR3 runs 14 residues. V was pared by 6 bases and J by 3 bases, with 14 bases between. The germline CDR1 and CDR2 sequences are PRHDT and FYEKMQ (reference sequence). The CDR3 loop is CASSQFRWDTEAFF. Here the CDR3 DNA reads TGTGCCAGCAGTCAGTTCCGGTGGGACACTGAAGCTTTCTTT. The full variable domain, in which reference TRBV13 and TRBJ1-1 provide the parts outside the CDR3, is AAGVIQSPRHLIKEKRETATLKCYPIPRHDTVYWYQQGPGQDPQFLISFYEKMQSDKGSIPDRFSAQQFSDYHSELNMSSLELGDSALYFCASSQFRWDTEAFFGQGTRLTVV.

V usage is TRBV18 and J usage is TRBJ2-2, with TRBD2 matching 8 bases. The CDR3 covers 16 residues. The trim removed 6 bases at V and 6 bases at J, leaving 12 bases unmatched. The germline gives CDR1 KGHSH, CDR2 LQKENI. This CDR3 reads CASSREGGSISGELFF. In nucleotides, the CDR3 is TGTGCCAGCTCCCGGGAGGGAGGATCAATTTCCGGGGAGCTGTTTTTT.

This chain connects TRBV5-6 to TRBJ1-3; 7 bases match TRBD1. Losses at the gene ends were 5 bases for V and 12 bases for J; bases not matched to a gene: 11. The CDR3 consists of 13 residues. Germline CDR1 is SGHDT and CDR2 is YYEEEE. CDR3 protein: CASSQNQGVHIYF. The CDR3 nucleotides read TGTGCCAGCAGTCAGAACCAGGGGGTGCACATATATTTT.

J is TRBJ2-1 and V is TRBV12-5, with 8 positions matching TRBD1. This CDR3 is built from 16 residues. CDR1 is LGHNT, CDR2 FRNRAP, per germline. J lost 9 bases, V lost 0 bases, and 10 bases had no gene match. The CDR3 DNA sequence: TGTGCTAGTGGTTTGGTACGAGGCAGGGGGCAAGGTGAGCAGTTCTTC. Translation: CASGLVRGRGQGEQFF.

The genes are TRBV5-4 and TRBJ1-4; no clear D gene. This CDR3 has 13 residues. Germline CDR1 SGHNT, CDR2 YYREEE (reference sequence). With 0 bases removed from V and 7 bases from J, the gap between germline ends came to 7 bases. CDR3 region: CASSLAQSEKLFF. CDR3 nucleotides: TGTGCCAGCAGCTTGGCGCAGAGTGAAAAACTGTTTTTT.

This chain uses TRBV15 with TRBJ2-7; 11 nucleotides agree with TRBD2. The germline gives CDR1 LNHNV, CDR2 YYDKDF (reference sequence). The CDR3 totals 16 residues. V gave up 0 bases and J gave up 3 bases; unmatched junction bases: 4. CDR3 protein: CATSRELAGGIYEQYF. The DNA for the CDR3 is TGTGCCACCAGCAGAGAGTTAGCGGGGGGGATCTACGAGCAGTACTTC.

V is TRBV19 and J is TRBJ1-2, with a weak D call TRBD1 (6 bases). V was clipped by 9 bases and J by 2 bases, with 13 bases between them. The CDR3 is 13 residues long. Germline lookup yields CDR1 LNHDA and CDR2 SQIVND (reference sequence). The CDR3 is CASQQGPNYGYTF. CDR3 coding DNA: TGTGCCAGCCAACAGGGTCCAAACTATGGCTACACCTTC.

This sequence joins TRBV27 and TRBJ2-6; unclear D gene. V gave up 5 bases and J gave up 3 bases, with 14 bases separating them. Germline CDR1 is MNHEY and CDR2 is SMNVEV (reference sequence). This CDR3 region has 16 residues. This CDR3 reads CASSRVGLYGANVLTF. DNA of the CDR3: TGTGCCAGCAGTCGGGTCGGCCTTTATGGGGCCAACGTCCTGACTTTC. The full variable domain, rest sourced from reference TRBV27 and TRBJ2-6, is EAQVTQNPRYLITVTGKKLTVTCSQNMNHEYMSWYRQDPGLGLRQIYYSMNVEVTDKGDVPEGYKVSRKEKRNFPLILESPSPNQTSLYFCASSRVGLYGANVLTFGAGSRLTVL.

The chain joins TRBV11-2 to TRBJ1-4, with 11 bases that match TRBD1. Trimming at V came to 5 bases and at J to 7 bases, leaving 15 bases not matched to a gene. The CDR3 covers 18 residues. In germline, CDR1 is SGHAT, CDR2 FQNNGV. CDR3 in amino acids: CASSVAGQGARVGEKLFF. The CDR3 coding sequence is TGTGCCAGCAGCGTCGCCGGACAGGGGGCGCGGGTGGGTGAAAAACTGTTTTTT.

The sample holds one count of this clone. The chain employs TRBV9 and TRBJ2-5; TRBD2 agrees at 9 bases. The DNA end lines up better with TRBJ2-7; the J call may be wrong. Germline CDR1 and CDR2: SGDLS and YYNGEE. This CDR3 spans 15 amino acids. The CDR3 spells CASSVESGGYYEQYF. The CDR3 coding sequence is TGTGCCAGCAGCGTAGAGAGCGGGGGGTACTACGAGCAGTACTTC.

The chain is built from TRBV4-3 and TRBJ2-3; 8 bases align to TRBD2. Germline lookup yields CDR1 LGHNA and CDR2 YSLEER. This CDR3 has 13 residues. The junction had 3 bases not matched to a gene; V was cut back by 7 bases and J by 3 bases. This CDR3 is CASNVAGTDTQYF. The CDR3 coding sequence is TGCGCCAGCAACGTAGCGGGGACAGATACGCAGTATTTT.

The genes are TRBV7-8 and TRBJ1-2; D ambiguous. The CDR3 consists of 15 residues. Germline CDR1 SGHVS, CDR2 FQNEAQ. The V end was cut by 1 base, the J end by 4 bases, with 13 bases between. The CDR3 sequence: CASSLESGPRYGYTF. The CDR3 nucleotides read TGTGCCAGCAGCTTAGAATCCGGACCCCGCTATGGCTACACCTTC.

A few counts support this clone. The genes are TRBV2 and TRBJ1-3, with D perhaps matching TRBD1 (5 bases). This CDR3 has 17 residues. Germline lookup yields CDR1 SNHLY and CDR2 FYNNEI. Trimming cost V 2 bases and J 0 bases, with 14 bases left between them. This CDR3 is CASSELGAPFSGNTIYF. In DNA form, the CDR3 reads TGTGCCAGCAGTGAATTAGGGGCCCCTTTCTCTGGAAACACCATATATTTT.

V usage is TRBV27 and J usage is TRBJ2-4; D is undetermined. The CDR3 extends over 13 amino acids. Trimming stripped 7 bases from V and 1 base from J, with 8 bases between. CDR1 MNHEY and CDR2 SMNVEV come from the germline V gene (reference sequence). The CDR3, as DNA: TGTGCCAGCACCTCCGGGGCCAAAAACATTCAGTACTTC. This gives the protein CASTSGAKNIQYF.

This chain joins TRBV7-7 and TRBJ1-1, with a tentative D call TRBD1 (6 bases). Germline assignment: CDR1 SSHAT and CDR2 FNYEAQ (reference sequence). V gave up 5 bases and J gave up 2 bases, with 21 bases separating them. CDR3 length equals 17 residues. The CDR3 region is CASSPLSRGADNTEAFF. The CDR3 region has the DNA TGTGCCAGCAGCCCCCTTTCGCGGGGGGCCGACAACACTGAAGCTTTCTTT.

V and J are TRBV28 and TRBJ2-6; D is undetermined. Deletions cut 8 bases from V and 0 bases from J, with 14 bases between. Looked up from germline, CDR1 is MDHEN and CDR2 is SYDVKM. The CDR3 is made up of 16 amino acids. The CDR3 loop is CASGEEDHSGANVLTF. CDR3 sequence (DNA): TGTGCCAGCGGGGAAGAGGACCACTCTGGGGCCAACGTCCTGACTTTC.

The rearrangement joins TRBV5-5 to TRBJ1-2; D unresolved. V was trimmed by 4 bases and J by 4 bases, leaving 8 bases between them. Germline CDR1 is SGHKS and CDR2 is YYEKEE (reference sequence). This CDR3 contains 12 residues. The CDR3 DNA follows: TGTGCCAGCAGCCTAGGAGTCTATGGCTACACCTTC. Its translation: CASSLGVYGYTF. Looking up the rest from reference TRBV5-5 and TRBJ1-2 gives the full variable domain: DAGVTQSPTHLIKTRGQQVTLRCSPISGHKSVSWYQQVLGQGPQFIFQYYEKEERGRGNFPDRFSARQFPNYSSELNVNALLLGDSALYLCASSLGVYGYTFGSGTRLTVV.

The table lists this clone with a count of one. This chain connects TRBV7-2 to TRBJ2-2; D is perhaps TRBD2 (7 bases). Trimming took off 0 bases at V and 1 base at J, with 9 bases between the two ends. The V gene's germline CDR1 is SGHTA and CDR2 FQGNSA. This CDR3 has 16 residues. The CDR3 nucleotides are TGTGCCAGCAGCTTAGCGGGGGGGCTGAACACCGGGGAGCTGTTTTTT. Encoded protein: CASSLAGGLNTGELFF.

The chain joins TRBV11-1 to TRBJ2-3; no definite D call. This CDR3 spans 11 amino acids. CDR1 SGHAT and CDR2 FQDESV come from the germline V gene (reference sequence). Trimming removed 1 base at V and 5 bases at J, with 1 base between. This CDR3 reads CASSLEDTQYF. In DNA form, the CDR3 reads TGTGCCAGCAGCTTAGAAGATACGCAGTATTTT.

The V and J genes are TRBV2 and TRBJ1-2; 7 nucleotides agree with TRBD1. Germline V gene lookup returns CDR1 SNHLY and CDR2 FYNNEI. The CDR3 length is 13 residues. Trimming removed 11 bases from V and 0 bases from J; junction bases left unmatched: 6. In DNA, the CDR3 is TGTGCCGGCGCCGGGACAGCTAACTATGGCTACACCTTC. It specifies CAGAGTANYGYTF.

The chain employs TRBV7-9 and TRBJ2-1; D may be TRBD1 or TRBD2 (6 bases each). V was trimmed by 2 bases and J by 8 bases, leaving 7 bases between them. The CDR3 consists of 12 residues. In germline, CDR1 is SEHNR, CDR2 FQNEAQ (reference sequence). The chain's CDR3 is CASSLRGDEQFF. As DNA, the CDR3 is TGTGCCAGCAGCTTAAGGGGGGATGAGCAGTTCTTC.

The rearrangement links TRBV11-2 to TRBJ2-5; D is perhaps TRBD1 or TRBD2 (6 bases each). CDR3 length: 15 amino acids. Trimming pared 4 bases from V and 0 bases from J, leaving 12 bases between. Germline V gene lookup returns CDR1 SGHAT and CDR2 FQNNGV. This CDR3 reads CASSSGATYQETQYF. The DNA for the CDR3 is TGTGCCAGCAGCTCGGGGGCGACGTACCAAGAGACCCAGTACTTC.

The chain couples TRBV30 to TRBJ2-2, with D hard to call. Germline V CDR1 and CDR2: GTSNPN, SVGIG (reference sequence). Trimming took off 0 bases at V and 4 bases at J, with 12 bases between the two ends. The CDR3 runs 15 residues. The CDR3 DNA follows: TGTGCCTGGAGTGTACCGTCCAGGCTCACCGGGGAGCTGTTTTTT. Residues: CAWSVPSRLTGELFF.